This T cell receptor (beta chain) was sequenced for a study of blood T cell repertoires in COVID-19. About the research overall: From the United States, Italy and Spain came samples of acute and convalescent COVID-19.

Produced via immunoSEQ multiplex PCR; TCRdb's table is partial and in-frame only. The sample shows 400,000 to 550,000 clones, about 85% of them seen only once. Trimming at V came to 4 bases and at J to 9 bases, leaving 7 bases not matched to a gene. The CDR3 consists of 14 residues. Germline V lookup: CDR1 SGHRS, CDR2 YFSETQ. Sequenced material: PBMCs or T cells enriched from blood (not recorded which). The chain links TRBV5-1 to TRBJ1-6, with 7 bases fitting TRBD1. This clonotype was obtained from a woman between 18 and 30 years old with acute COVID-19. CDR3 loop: CASSRDRVGSPLHF. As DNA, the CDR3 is TGCGCCAGCAGCAGAGACAGGGTGGGTTCACCCCTCCACTTT.